This T cell receptor (beta chain) was sequenced for a study of T cell responses to AZD1222 COVID-19 vaccine. Broader study findings: Clonal diversity may have been underestimated in mostly white British donors. Epitopes outside B.1.351 and B.1.1.7 mutated regions reportedly drew nearly half of spike TCRs. The span of vaccine-associated CD4 TCRs extended across spike, with dominance at 160-218 and 743-854.

This clone occurred once. Its antigen is not known. Profiling relied on immunoSEQ multiplex PCR, and the TCRdb table lists in-frame clones only, not all of them. Of 140,000 to 150,000 clones listed, 75% to 85% are singletons. This CDR3 is 18 amino acids long. CDR1 SGHVS and CDR2 FQNEAQ come from the germline V gene. Trimming at V came to 2 bases and at J to 0 bases, leaving 9 bases not matched to a gene. Here the sequenced sample was peripheral blood, taken on day 0 of MenACWY control vaccination. This TCR was recovered from an adult in good health. This chain joins TRBV7-8 and TRBJ1-5; 8 bases are a match to TRBD1. The CDR3 DNA sequence: TGTGCCAGCAGCTTATTAGGGGGGACAGGAAATAGCAATCAGCCCCAGCATTTT. It specifies CASSLLGGTGNSNQPQHF.